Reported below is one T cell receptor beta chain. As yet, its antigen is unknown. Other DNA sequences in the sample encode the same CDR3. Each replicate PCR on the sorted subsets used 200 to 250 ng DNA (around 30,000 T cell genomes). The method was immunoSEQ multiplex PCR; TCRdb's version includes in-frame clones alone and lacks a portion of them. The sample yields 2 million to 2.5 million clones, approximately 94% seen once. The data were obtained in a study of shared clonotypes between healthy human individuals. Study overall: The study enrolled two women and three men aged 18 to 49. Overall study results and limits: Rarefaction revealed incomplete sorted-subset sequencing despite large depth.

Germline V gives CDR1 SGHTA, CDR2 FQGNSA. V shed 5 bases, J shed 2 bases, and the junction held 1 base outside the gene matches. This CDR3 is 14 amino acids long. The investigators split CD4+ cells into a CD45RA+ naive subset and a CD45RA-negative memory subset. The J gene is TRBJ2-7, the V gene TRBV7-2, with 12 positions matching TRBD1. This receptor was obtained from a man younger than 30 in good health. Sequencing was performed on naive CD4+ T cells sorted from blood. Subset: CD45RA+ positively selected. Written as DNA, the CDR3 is TGTGCCAGCAGCCGGGACAGGGGGCCCTACGAGCAGTACTTC. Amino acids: CASSRDRGPYEQYF.